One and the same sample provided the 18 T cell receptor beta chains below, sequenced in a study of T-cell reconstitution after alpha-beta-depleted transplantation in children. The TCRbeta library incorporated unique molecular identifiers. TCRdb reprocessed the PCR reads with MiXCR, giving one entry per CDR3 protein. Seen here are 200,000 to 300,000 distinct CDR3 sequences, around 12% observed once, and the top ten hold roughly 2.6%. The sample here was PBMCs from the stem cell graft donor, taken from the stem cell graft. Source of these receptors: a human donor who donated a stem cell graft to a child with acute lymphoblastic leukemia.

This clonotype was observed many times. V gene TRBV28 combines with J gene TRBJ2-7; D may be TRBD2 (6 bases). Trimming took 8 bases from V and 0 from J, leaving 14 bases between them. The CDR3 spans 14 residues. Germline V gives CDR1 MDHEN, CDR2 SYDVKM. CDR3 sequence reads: CASLRAGSSYEQYF. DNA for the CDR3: TGTGCCAGCCTGCGGGCGGGGAGCTCCTACGAGCAGTACTTC.

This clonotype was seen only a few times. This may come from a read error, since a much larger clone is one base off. The CDR3 coding sequence is TGTGCCAGCAGCTTCTCGGGGGGGGAGACCCAGTACTTC. As protein: CASSFSGGETQYF. This sequence joins TRBV5-4 and TRBJ2-5; 8 bases match TRBD2. Trimming removed 2 bases from V and 5 bases from J; junction bases left unmatched: 2. In germline, CDR1 is SGHNT, CDR2 YYREEE (reference sequence). The CDR3 has 13 amino acids. Using reference TRBV5-4 and TRBJ2-5 for the parts outside the CDR3, the full variable domain is ETGVTQSPTHLIKTRGQQVTLRCSSQSGHNTVSWYQQALGQGPQFIFQYYREEENGRGNFPPRFSGLQFPNYSSELNVNALELDDSALYLCASSFSGGETQYFGPGTRLLVL.

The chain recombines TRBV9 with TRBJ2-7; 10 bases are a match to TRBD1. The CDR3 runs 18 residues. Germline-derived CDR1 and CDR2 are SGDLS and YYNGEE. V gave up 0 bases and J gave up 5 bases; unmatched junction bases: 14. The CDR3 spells CASSVDGKIGTGDDEQYF. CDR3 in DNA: TGTGCCAGCAGCGTAGATGGTAAGATAGGGACAGGGGATGACGAGCAGTACTTC.

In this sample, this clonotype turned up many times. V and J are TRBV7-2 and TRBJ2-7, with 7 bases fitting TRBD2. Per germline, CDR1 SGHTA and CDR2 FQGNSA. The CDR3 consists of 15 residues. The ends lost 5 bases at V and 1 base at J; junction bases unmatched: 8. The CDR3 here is CASSPTGTTSYEQYF. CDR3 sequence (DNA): TGTGCCAGCAGCCCGACCGGGACTACATCCTACGAGCAGTACTTC.

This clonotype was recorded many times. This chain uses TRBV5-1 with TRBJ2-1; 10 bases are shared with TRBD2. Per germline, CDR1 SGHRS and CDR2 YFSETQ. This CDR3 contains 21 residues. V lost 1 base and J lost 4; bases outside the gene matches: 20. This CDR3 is CASSLLLAGITPGENYNEQFF. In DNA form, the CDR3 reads TGCGCCAGCAGCTTGTTACTAGCGGGAATAACCCCAGGGGAAAATTACAATGAGCAGTTCTTC.

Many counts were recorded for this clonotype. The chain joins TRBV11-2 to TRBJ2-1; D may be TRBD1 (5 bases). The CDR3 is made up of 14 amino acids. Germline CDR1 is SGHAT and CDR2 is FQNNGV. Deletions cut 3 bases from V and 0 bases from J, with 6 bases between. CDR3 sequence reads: CASSFDSSYNEQFF. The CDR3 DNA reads TGTGCCAGCAGCTTTGACAGCTCCTACAATGAGCAGTTCTTC.

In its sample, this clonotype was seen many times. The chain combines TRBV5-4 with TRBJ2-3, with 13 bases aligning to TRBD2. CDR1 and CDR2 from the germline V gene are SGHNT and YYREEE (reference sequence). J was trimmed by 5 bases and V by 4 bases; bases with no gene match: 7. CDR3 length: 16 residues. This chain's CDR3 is CASSRRLAGGVDTQYF. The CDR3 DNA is TGTGCCAGCAGCCGGAGACTAGCGGGGGGAGTAGATACGCAGTATTTT.

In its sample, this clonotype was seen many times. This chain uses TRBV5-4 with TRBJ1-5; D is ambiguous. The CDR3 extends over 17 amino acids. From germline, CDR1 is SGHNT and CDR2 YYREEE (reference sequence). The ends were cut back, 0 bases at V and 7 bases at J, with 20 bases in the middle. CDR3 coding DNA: TGTGCCAGCAGCTTGGACGGAAATGGTGGGTCTCGACAGCCCCAGCATTTT. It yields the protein CASSLDGNGGSRQPQHF.

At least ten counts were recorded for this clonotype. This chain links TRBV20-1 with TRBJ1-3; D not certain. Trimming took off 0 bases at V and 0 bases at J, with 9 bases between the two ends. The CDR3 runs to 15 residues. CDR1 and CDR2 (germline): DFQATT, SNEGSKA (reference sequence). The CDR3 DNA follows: TGCAGTGCTAGAGATTTCAGCGGCTCTGGAAACACCATATATTTT. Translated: CSARDFSGSGNTIYF.

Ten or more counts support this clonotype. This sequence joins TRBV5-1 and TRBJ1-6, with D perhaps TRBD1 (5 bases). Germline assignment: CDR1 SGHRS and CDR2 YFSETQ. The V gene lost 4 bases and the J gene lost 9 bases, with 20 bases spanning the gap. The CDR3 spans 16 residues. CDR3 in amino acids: CASSPRFGGDTSPLHF. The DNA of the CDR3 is TGCGCCAGCAGCCCCCGCTTTGGGGGGGATACTTCACCCCTCCACTTT.

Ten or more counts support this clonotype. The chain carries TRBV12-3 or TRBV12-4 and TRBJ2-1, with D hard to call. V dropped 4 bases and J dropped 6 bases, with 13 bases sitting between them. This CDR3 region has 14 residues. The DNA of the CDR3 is TGTGCCAGCAGTTCCCCTGACCTGGGCAATGAGCAGTTCTTC. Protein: CASSSPDLGNEQFF.

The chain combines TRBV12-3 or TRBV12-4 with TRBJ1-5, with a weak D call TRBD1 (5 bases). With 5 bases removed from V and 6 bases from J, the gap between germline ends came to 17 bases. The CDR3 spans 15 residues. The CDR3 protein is CASSSSPQGPQPQHF. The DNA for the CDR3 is TGTGCCAGCAGTAGCTCCCCCCAGGGACCTCAGCCCCAGCATTTT.

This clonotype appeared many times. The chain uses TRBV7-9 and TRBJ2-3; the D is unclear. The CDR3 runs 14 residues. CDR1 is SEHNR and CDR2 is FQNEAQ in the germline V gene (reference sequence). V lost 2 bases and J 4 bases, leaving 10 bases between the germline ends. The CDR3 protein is CASSLSLGSDTQYF. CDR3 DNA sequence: TGTGCCAGCAGCTTAAGCTTGGGGTCAGATACGCAGTATTTT.

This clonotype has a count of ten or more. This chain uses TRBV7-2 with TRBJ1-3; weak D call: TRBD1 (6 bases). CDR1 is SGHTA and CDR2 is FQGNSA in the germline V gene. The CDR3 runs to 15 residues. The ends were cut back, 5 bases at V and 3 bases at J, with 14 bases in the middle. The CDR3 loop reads CASSPGVVGGNTIYF. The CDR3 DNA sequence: TGTGCCAGCAGCCCAGGGGTGGTCGGTGGAAACACCATATATTTT. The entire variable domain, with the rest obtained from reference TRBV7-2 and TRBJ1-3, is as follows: GAGVSQSPSNKVTEKGKDVELRCDPISGHTALYWYRQSLGQGLEFLIYFQGNSAPDKSGLPSDRFSAERTGGSVSTLTIQRTQQEDSAVYLCASSPGVVGGNTIYFGEGSWLTVV.

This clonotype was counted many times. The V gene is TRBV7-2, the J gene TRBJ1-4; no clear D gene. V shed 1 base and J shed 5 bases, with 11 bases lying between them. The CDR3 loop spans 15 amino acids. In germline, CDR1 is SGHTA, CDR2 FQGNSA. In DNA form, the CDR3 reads TGTGCCAGCAGCTTAGATGTCAATAAAAATGAAAAACTGTTTTTT. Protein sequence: CASSLDVNKNEKLFF.

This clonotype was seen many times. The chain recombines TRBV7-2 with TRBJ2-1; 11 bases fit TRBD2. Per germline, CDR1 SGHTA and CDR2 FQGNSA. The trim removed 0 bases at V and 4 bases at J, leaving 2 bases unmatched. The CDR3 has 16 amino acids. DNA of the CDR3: TGTGCCAGCAGCTTAGCTGGGACTAGCGGTTACAATGAGCAGTTCTTC. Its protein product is CASSLAGTSGYNEQFF.

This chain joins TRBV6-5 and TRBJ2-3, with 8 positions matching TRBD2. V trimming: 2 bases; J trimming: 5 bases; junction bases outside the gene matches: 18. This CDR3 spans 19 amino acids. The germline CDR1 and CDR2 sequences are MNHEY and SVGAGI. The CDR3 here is CASSYLRLAGTPGEDTQYF. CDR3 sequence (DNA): TGTGCCAGCAGTTACCTTCGATTAGCGGGGACCCCTGGAGAAGATACGCAGTATTTT.

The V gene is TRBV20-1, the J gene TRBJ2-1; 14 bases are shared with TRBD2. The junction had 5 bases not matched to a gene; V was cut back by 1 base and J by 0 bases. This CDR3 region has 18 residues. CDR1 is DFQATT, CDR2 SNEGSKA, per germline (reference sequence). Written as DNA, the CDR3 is TGCAGTGCTAGAGGGGGACTAGCGGGAGCGAGCTCCTACAATGAGCAGTTCTTC. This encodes CSARGGLAGASSYNEQFF.